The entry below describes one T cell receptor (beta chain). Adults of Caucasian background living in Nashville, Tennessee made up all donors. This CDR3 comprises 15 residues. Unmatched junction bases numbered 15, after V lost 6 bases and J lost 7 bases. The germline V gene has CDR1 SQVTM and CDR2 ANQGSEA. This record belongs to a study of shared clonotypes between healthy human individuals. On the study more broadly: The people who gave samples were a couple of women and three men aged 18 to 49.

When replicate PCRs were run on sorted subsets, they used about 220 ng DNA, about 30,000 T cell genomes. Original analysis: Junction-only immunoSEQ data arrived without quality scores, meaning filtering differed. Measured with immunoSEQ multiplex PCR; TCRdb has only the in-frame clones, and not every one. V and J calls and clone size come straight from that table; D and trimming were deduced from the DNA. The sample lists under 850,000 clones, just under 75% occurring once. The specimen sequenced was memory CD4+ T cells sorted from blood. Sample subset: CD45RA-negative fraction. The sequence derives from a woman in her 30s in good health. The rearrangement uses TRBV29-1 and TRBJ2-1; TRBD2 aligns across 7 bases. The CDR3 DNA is TGCAGCGTCGGAAGAGTAAGCGGGACCACTAATGAGCAGTTCTTC. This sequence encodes CSVGRVSGTTNEQFF.